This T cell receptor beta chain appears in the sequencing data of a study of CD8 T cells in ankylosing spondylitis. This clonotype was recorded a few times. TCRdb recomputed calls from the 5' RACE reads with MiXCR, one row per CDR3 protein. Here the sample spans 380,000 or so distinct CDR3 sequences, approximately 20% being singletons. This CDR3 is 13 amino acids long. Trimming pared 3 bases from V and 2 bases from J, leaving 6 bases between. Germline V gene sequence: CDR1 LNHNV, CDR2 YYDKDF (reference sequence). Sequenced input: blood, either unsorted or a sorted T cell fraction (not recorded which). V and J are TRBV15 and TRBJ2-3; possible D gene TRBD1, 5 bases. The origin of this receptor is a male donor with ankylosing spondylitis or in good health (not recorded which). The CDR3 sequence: CATSRTVTDTQYF. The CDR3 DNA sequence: TGTGCCACCAGCAGGACAGTCACAGATACGCAGTATTTT.